There are a few counts of the clone carrying this T cell receptor beta chain. The CDR3 length is 16 residues. CDR1 is DFQATT and CDR2 is SNEGSKA in the germline V gene (reference sequence). The V segment lost 1 base and the J segment 1 base; nucleotides outside the gene matches: 3. This sample stems from a study of CD8+CD57+ T cells in acquired aplastic anemia. About the study: On average, sorted CD4+ and CD8+ cells gave 3 to 3.5 ug of DNA.

Profiling that covered TCR beta VDJ and CDR3 relied on genomic DNA as its template. TCRdb independently ran MiXCR on the reads; one entry per CDR3 protein. The repertoire has around 430,000 distinct CDR3 sequences, over 25% of them found once; the top ten carry 0.82%. Previously, flow cytometry had revealed CD8+CD57+ cell expansion in the patients chosen for sequencing. Sequenced input: sorted CD4+, CD8+, or CD8+CD57+ T cells (not recorded which) from PBMCs. The source is a human donor with aplastic anemia. The chain couples TRBV20-1 to TRBJ2-1; 11 bases align to TRBD2. The CDR3 reads CSARGTSGLSYNEQFF. In DNA, the CDR3 is TGCAGTGCTAGAGGGACTAGCGGGTTGTCCTACAATGAGCAGTTCTTC.